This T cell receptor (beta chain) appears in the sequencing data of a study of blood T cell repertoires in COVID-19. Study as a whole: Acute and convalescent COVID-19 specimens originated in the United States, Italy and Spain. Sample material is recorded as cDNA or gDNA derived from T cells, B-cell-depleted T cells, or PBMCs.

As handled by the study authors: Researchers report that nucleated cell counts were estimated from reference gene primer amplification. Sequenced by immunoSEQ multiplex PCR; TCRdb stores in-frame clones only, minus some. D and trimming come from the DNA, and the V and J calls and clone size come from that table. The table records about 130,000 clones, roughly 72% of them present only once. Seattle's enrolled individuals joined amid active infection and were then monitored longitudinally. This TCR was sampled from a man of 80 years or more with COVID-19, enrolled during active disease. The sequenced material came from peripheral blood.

The CDR3, as DNA: TGCGCCAGCAGCTTTTCCCCTAGCGGGAAAACCGGGGAGCTGTTTTTT. Translated, it gives CASSFSPSGKTGELFF. This chain connects TRBV5-1 to TRBJ2-2; TRBD2 aligns across 9 bases. The CDR3 covers 16 residues. V lost 2 bases and J lost 5; bases outside the gene matches: 7. Germline V CDR1 and CDR2: SGHRS, YFSETQ.